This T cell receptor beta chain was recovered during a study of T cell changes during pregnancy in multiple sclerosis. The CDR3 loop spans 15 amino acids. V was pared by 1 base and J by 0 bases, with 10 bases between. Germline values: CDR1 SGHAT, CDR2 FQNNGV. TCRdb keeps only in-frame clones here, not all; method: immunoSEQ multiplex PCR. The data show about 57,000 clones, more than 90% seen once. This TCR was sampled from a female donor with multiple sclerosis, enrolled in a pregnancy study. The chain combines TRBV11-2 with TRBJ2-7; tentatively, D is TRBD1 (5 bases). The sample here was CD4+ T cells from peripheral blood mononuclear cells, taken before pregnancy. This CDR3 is CASSLAAGNSYEQYF. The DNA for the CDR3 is TGTGCCAGCAGCTTAGCCGCAGGGAACTCCTACGAGCAGTACTTC.